The present T cell receptor (beta chain) was sequenced within a study of PD-1 blockade in classical Hodgkin lymphoma. Time point denoted: cycle 4 day 1 (C4D1), after about 6 weeks of nivolumab. Every one of the patients relapsed after autologous stem cell transplantation (brentuximab vedotin exposure was variable). This clone was counted between two and nine times. Its antigen is still unknown. Study observations and caveats: Baseline diversity resembling that of newly diagnosed patients was seen in complete responders.

The CDR3 loop spans 17 amino acids. The V end lost 4 bases, the J end lost 2 bases, and 21 bases lay between the germline ends. Germline values: CDR1 LNHDA, CDR2 SQIVND (reference sequence). Libraries were prepared by immunoSEQ multiplex PCR; TCRdb keeps only in-frame clonotypes and omits some of them. Here the sample spans about 96,000 clones, about 93% being singletons. The receptor was isolated from a human donor with classical Hodgkin lymphoma. The material was peripheral blood mononuclear cells (PBMCs), obtained before the fourth cycle of nivolumab. The chain combines TRBV19 with TRBJ2-7, with a possible D match to TRBD2 (6 bases). The CDR3 here is CASSTARSGTETYEQYF. The CDR3 DNA reads TGTGCCAGTAGTACTGCCCGTTCCGGGACTGAAACCTACGAGCAGTACTTC.